Presented here are 13 T cell receptor beta chains from one specimen sequenced in a study of control samples from healthy donors and cancer patients. The assay was immunoSEQ multiplex PCR, and TCRdb's table has in-frame clones only and misses some. The sample lists approximately 70,000 clones, over 75% occurring once. The specimen was blood. The source of these receptors is a woman aged 50 to 60 in good health.

This chain connects TRBV6-5 to TRBJ1-2; no reliable D call. V dropped 2 bases and J dropped 7 bases, with 5 bases sitting between them. The CDR3 is 11 amino acids. Germline loops: CDR1 MNHEY, CDR2 SVGAGI. CDR3 residues: CASSYLGGYTF. The DNA for the CDR3 is TGTGCCAGCAGTTACCTTGGTGGCTACACCTTC.

The gene calls are TRBV15 and TRBJ1-1, with TRBD1 matching 7 bases. V trimming: 1 base; J trimming: 5 bases; junction bases outside the gene matches: 7. Germline CDR1 and CDR2: LNHNV and YYDKDF (reference sequence). CDR3 length: 15 residues. CDR3 in DNA: TGTGCCACCAGCAGAGTGGAGGGGGCGAGTACTGAAGCTTTCTTT. It encodes CATSRVEGASTEAFF.

The J gene is TRBJ2-1, the V gene TRBV19; D is ambiguous. CDR3 length: 11 residues. The ends were cut back, 6 bases at V and 3 bases at J, with 3 bases in the middle. Per germline, CDR1 LNHDA and CDR2 SQIVND (reference sequence). The CDR3 bases are TGTGCCAGTAGGGACTACAATGAGCAGTTCTTC. It is translated as CASRDYNEQFF.

The J gene is TRBJ1-4, the V gene TRBV28; D gene ambiguous. The CDR3 spans 15 residues. Trimming took 2 bases from V and 4 from J, leaving 11 bases between them. Germline V CDR1 and CDR2: MDHEN, SYDVKM. The CDR3 region is CASSLSWAHNEKLFF. CDR3 DNA sequence: TGTGCCAGCAGTTTAAGTTGGGCCCATAATGAAAAACTGTTTTTT.

The V and J genes are TRBV5-6 and TRBJ2-7; 9 bases match TRBD2. The CDR3 is 15 amino acids. Trimming cost V 3 bases and J 12 bases; bases outside gene matches: 16. Germline V gives CDR1 SGHDT, CDR2 YYEEEE. Here the CDR3 reads CASSSWSLVAGVWYF. The CDR3 bases are TGTGCCAGCAGCTCGTGGTCGTTGGTAGCGGGAGTCTGGTACTTC.

The V gene is TRBV5-4, the J gene TRBJ2-2; perhaps TRBD2 as D (6 bases). Trimming cost V 2 bases and J 6 bases, with 11 bases left between them. The CDR3 has 14 residues. Looked up from germline, CDR1 is SGHNT and CDR2 is YYREEE (reference sequence). The DNA of the CDR3 is TGTGCCAGCAGCTTTCTTTCGGGGGCCGGGGAGCTGTTTTTT. Translation gives CASSFLSGAGELFF.

V gene TRBV19 combines with J gene TRBJ2-2; TRBD2 is a possible D gene (5 bases). This CDR3 region has 15 residues. Germline CDR1 and CDR2: LNHDA and SQIVND (reference sequence). With 1 base removed from V and 5 bases from J, the gap between germline ends came to 11 bases. The CDR3 nucleotides are TGTGCCAGTAGTATAGGAGGGAGAAGAACCGGGGAGCTGTTTTTT. Amino acid sequence: CASSIGGRRTGELFF.

The CDR3, as DNA: TGTGCCAGCACACCTGATCAGCCCGGGGTCAATGAGCAGTTCTTC. Amino acid sequence: CASTPDQPGVNEQFF. J is TRBJ2-1 and V is TRBV25-1; tentatively, D is TRBD2 (5 bases). Per the germline V gene, CDR1 is MGHDK and CDR2 is SYGVNS. CDR3 length: 15 amino acids. Trimming pared 7 bases from V and 6 bases from J, leaving 19 bases between.

The chain has TRBV5-6 and TRBJ1-1; 9 nucleotides agree with TRBD1. Germline V lookup: CDR1 SGHDT, CDR2 YYEEEE. The CDR3 spans 16 residues. V shed 2 bases and J 0 bases; nucleotides not matched to a gene: 5. In nucleotides, the CDR3 is TGTGCCAGCAGCTTACTACAGGGGGCGGTGAACACTGAAGCTTTCTTT. Its protein product is CASSLLQGAVNTEAFF.

The chain employs TRBV7-9 and TRBJ2-7, with D possibly being TRBD1 (6 bases). CDR3 length: 14 amino acids. Germline-derived CDR1 and CDR2 are SEHNR and FQNEAQ (reference sequence). The germline V and J ends were trimmed by 2 bases and 1 base, with 9 bases remaining between them. The CDR3 loop is CASSLNRESYEQYF. The DNA of the CDR3 is TGTGCCAGCAGCTTAAACAGGGAGTCCTACGAGCAGTACTTC.

The chain uses TRBV13 and TRBJ2-3, with a tentative D call TRBD2 (5 bases). The CDR3 has 16 residues. The ends were cut back, 4 bases at V and 5 bases at J, with 19 bases in the middle. Germline loops: CDR1 PRHDT, CDR2 FYEKMQ (reference sequence). The CDR3 sequence: CASSSRRDSLGDTQYF. The DNA of the CDR3 is TGTGCCAGCAGCTCTAGACGGGATAGCCTCGGAGATACGCAGTATTTT.

The chain uses TRBV30 and TRBJ1-1; 9 nucleotides agree with TRBD1. Germline loops: CDR1 GTSNPN, CDR2 SVGIG (reference sequence). The CDR3 length is 13 residues. J lost 10 bases, V lost 4 bases, and 10 bases had no gene match. The CDR3 nucleotides are TGTGCCTGGACTTGGACAGGGGTCGGGGGAGCTTTCTTT. Amino acids: CAWTWTGVGGAFF.

The chain has TRBV15 and TRBJ2-5, with 9 bases lining up with TRBD2. The germline gives CDR1 LNHNV, CDR2 YYDKDF (reference sequence). V lost 3 bases to trimming and J lost 3 bases; unmatched junction nucleotides: 11. The CDR3 extends over 17 amino acids. DNA of the CDR3: TGTGCCACCAGCAGCCCTCCGCAAAGACTAGCGGAAGAGACCCAGTACTTC. Translated: CATSSPPQRLAEETQYF.